This T cell receptor beta chain was sequenced in a study of blood T cell repertoires in COVID-19. Study-wide context: COVID-19 samples, acute and convalescent, were from the United States, Italy and Spain.

V lost 4 bases to trimming and J lost 5 bases; unmatched junction nucleotides: 7. CDR3 length equals 15 residues. Per germline, CDR1 SGHDT and CDR2 YYEEEE. Participant ages covered 18 to 89 years across approximately 25 US areas. Those designated as exposed participants met a COVID-19 case within 2 weeks before study entry. TCRdb keeps only in-frame clones here, not all; method: immunoSEQ multiplex PCR. The table shows around 200,000 clones, with 75% to 90% occurring only once. In this sample, this clone is medium-sized. Sequenced: PBMCs or T cells enriched from blood (not recorded which). The clonotype was recovered from a woman in her twenties or thirties who had been exposed to COVID-19. The chain recombines TRBV5-6 with TRBJ2-3, with TRBD1 identical over 10 bases. DNA for the CDR3: TGTGCCAGCAGCACTTCCGGGACAGGGGTAGATACGCAGTATTTT. As protein: CASSTSGTGVDTQYF.